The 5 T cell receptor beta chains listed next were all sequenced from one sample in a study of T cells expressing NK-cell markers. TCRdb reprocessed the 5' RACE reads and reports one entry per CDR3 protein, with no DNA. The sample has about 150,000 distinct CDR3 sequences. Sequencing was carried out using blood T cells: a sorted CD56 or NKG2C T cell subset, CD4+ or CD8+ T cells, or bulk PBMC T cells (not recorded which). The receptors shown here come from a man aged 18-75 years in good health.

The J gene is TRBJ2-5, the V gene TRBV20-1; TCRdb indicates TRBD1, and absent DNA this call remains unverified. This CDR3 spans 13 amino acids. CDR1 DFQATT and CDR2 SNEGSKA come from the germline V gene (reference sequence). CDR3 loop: CSANYGAQETQYF.

The CDR3: CATSRDRGANYGYTF. The chain joins TRBV15 to TRBJ1-2. The CDR3 loop spans 15 amino acids. Germline lookup yields CDR1 LNHNV and CDR2 YYDKDF (reference sequence).

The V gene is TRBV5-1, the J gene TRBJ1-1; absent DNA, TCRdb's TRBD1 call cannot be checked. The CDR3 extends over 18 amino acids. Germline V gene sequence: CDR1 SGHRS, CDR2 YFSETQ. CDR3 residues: CASSLSFVWGGDNTEAFF.

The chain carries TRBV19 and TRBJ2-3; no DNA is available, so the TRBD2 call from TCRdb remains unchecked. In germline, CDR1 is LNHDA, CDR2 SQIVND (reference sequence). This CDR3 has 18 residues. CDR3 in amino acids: CASSQRLAGDFGTDTQYF.

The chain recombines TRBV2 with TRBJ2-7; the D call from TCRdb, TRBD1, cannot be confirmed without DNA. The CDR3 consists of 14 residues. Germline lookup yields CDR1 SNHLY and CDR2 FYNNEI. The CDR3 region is CASSEEGALYEQYF.